This TCR beta chain was captured by sequencing in a study of blood T cell repertoires in COVID-19. Assay: immunoSEQ multiplex PCR; the TCRdb copy retains only in-frame clones and omits some. The sample consists of 200,000 or so clones, 88% of them appearing once. This CDR3 contains 18 residues. V shed 8 bases and J 0 bases; nucleotides not matched to a gene: 16. CDR1 and CDR2 (germline): MNHEY, SMNVEV (reference sequence). Sequencing was carried out using PBMCs or T cells enriched from blood (not recorded which). The chain carries TRBV27 and TRBJ2-1, with 7 bases fitting TRBD1. The TCR was taken from a woman aged 30 to 39 who had been exposed to COVID-19. This chain's CDR3 is CASGPIRGFTYSYNEQFF. In DNA, the CDR3 is TGTGCCAGCGGGCCCATCAGGGGGTTCACGTACTCCTACAATGAGCAGTTCTTC.